The 27 T cell receptor beta chains below all came from one sample that was sequenced in a study of Graves' ophthalmopathy and Graves' hyperthyroidism. Beta-chain TCR CDR3 regions were amplified from RNA transcripts. First-round RT-PCR used HTBI primers; second-round multiplex PCR followed. Using its own MiXCR run on the multiplex PCR reads, TCRdb lists one record per CDR3 protein. The sample consists of roughly 400,000 distinct CDR3 sequences, about 17% of them appearing once. Sequencing used peripheral blood. These TCRs come from an adult woman with stable Graves' hyperthyroidism.

This clonotype was seen at least ten times. V and J are TRBV25-1 and TRBJ1-5; unclear D gene. V lost 2 bases to trimming and J lost 1 base, with 6 bases between them. The length of the CDR3 is 14 residues. Germline V gene sequence: CDR1 MGHDK, CDR2 SYGVNS. For the CDR3, the DNA is TGTGCCAGCAGTGAAGGAAAGAGCAATCAGCCCCAGCATTTT. It is translated as CASSEGKSNQPQHF.

A word on this clonotype: Being one base from a much bigger clone, this may be a read error. Here the CDR3 omits its conserved ending phenylalanine or tryptophan, so a read error is the likely source. This chain joins TRBV5-1 and TRBJ2-7, with D possibly matching TRBD1 (6 bases). The CDR3 consists of 15 residues. The ends were cut back, 2 bases at V and 3 bases at J, with 15 bases in the middle. CDR1 is SGHRS and CDR2 is YFSETQ in the germline V gene. Here the CDR3 DNA reads TGCGCCAGCAGCTTCCGTCCAGGGGCCGACTACGAGCAGTACTAC. Its translation is CASSFRPGADYEQYY.

In its sample, this clonotype was seen many times. Here the CDR3 DNA reads TGCGCCAGCAGCTTGGCTGCAGGCGACACCGGGGAGCTGTTTTTT. It is translated as CASSLAAGDTGELFF. The chain uses TRBV5-1 and TRBJ2-2, with D unresolved. The germline V and J ends were trimmed by 0 bases and 3 bases, with 9 bases remaining between them. This CDR3 spans 15 amino acids. Germline V gene data show CDR1 as SGHRS and CDR2 as YFSETQ.

The chain couples TRBV12-3 or TRBV12-4 to TRBJ1-5; 9 positions match TRBD1. J was trimmed by 3 bases and V by 6 bases; bases with no gene match: 6. The CDR3 totals 15 residues. The CDR3 spells CASRPGQGINQPQHF. CDR3 nucleotide sequence: TGTGCCAGCAGACCGGGACAGGGTATCAATCAGCCCCAGCATTTT.

This clonotype showed up just a few times. The V gene is TRBV12-3 or TRBV12-4, the J gene TRBJ2-5, with D maybe TRBD1 (5 bases). Trimming removed 0 bases at V and 3 bases at J, with 14 bases between. The CDR3 is 16 amino acids. CDR3 sequence reads: CASSLAGQLDKETQYF. The CDR3 DNA reads TGTGCCAGCAGTTTAGCGGGCCAGTTGGACAAAGAGACCCAGTACTTC.

The table lists this clonotype with many counts. V and J are TRBV28 and TRBJ1-1; D gene uncertain. V was cut by 8 bases and J by 6 bases, with 13 bases left in between. The CDR3 runs 12 residues. Germline CDR1 is MDHEN and CDR2 is SYDVKM. CDR3 nucleotides: TGTGCCAGCGCGCAGCTCGGGTCTGAAGCTTTCTTT. This gives the protein CASAQLGSEAFF.

This clonotype was recorded a few times. V and J are TRBV7-8 and TRBJ2-1; 9 positions match TRBD2. The CDR3 extends over 15 amino acids. The ends lost 5 bases at V and 7 bases at J; junction bases unmatched: 9. CDR1 and CDR2 (germline): SGHVS, FQNEAQ. The CDR3 spells CASSPLAGMGNEQFF. As DNA, the CDR3 is TGTGCCAGCAGCCCGCTAGCGGGAATGGGTAATGAGCAGTTCTTC.

This clonotype was counted at least ten times. The chain combines TRBV12-3 or TRBV12-4 with TRBJ1-5; a possible D gene is TRBD1 (5 bases). Between the trimmed V and J ends, which lost 3 bases and 7 bases, there was a span of 10 bases. The CDR3 is 13 residues long. The CDR3 bases are TGTGCCAGCAGTTTGGGGGTCGGACAGCCCCAGCATTTT. This gives the protein CASSLGVGQPQHF.

In its sample, this clonotype was seen many times. The rearrangement joins TRBV9 to TRBJ1-6; D possibly corresponds to TRBD1 (6 bases). CDR1 is SGDLS, CDR2 YYNGEE, per germline. V gave up 0 bases and J gave up 7 bases, with 11 bases separating them. This CDR3 region has 15 residues. CDR3 sequence (DNA): TGTGCCAGCAGCGTAGAGGGGGTCGGCAATTCACCCCTCCACTTT. Translating gives CASSVEGVGNSPLHF.

This clonotype occurred many times. This chain links TRBV20-1 with TRBJ2-7; maybe TRBD2 (5 bases). CDR1 and CDR2 from the germline V gene are DFQATT and SNEGSKA (reference sequence). Between the trimmed V and J ends, which lost 0 bases and 3 bases, there was a span of 18 bases. CDR3 length equals 16 residues. For the CDR3, the DNA is TGCAGTGCTAGAGATTCCGGGCTAGCCGATAACTACGAGCAGTACTTC. As protein: CSARDSGLADNYEQYF.

This clonotype appeared a few times. The chain links TRBV5-1 to TRBJ2-2; D uncertain. Trimming cost V 0 bases and J 4 bases, with 7 bases left between them. Per the germline V gene, CDR1 is SGHRS and CDR2 is YFSETQ. CDR3 length equals 14 residues. The CDR3 protein is CASSLAPTTGELFF. Here the CDR3 DNA reads TGCGCCAGCAGCTTGGCCCCAACCACCGGGGAGCTGTTTTTT.

Ten or more counts support this clonotype. The J gene is TRBJ1-5, the V gene TRBV2; D gene ambiguous. This CDR3 has 14 amino acids. CDR1 is SNHLY, CDR2 FYNNEI, per germline. V lost 2 bases, J lost 9 bases, and 14 bases lay in between. CDR3 region: CASSEPGEVRPQHF. CDR3 bases: TGTGCCAGCAGTGAACCCGGGGAGGTTCGGCCCCAGCATTTT.

This clonotype showed up many times. V and J are TRBV6-5 and TRBJ1-2; D is unclear. V lost 0 bases and J 3 bases, leaving 5 bases between the germline ends. The CDR3 is 13 residues long. Looked up from germline, CDR1 is MNHEY and CDR2 is SVGAGI. CDR3 sequence: CASSYSGDYGYTF. The CDR3 DNA follows: TGTGCCAGCAGTTACTCCGGGGACTATGGCTACACCTTC.

The chain carries TRBV20-1 and TRBJ2-7, with 9 positions matching TRBD2. Near its end, the DNA agrees better with TRBJ2-1, so the J call may be wrong. In germline, CDR1 is DFQATT, CDR2 SNEGSKA (reference sequence). The CDR3 length is 13 residues. CDR3 DNA: TGCAGTGCTTTCGGGACTAGCATGTACGAGCAGTTCTTC. Translation: CSAFGTSMYEQFF.

This clonotype was detected ten times or more. The chain joins TRBV7-2 to TRBJ2-7, with 7 bases that match TRBD1. Germline-derived CDR1 and CDR2 are SGHTA and FQGNSA. The CDR3 is 14 residues long. Losses at the gene ends were 6 bases for V and 3 bases for J; bases not matched to a gene: 8. CDR3 nucleotide sequence: TGTGCCAGCAGTCGACAGGGCAGAAACTACGAGCAGTACTTC. Its protein product is CASSRQGRNYEQYF.

The table lists this clonotype with many counts. The chain carries TRBV2 and TRBJ1-6; TRBD1 might be the D (6 bases). Germline CDR1 and CDR2: SNHLY and FYNNEI. Trimming shortened V by 4 bases and J by 7 bases, and 17 bases separated the two germline ends. This CDR3 has 16 residues. CDR3 region: CASSGARGKSNSPLHF. In DNA, the CDR3 is TGTGCCAGCAGTGGGGCCAGGGGAAAATCAAATTCACCCCTCCACTTT.

The table lists this clonotype with many counts. The chain is built from TRBV6-4 and TRBJ1-3, with TRBD1 identical over 8 bases. Germline V gene data show CDR1 as MRHNA and CDR2 as SNTAGT. The V and J ends lost 8 bases and 0 bases, in that order; junction bases with no gene match: 12. The length of the CDR3 is 17 residues. CDR3 in DNA: TGTGCCAGCCGAAGACAGGGGAACCTGGGCTCTGGAAACACCATATATTTT. Translating it yields CASRRQGNLGSGNTIYF.

This clonotype was detected ten times or more. This chain connects TRBV12-3 or TRBV12-4 to TRBJ2-2; no firm D call. With 11 bases removed from V and 0 bases from J, the gap between germline ends came to 10 bases. The CDR3 covers 13 residues. CDR3 nucleotides: TGTGCCGAGTCGGAGCCGAACACCGGGGAGCTGTTTTTT. Its translation: CAESEPNTGELFF.

This chain joins TRBV28 and TRBJ1-5; no firm D call. CDR1 is MDHEN, CDR2 SYDVKM, per germline. The CDR3 totals 14 residues. The V gene lost 10 bases and the J gene lost 0 bases, with 13 bases spanning the gap. The CDR3 region is CAMSREDSNQPQHF. CDR3 bases: TGTGCCATGAGCCGGGAGGATAGCAATCAGCCCCAGCATTTT.

Many counts were recorded for this clonotype. V gene TRBV28 combines with J gene TRBJ2-5, with D hard to call. Germline values: CDR1 MDHEN, CDR2 SYDVKM. Between the trimmed V and J ends, which lost 4 bases and 4 bases, there was a span of 16 bases. The CDR3 length is 15 residues. The CDR3 DNA follows: TGTGCCAGCAGTTACCCACATATGTCGGGAGAGACCCAGTACTTC. It specifies CASSYPHMSGETQYF.

This clonotype was observed many times. DNA for the CDR3: TGTGCCAGCAGTTTTACGGACCCCAATTCACCCCTCCACTTT. Translation gives CASSFTDPNSPLHF. The chain is built from TRBV12-3 or TRBV12-4 and TRBJ1-6; no definite D call. This CDR3 region has 14 residues. The V end lost 3 bases, the J end lost 7 bases, and 10 bases lay between the germline ends.

This clonotype was counted at least ten times. The J gene is TRBJ2-7, the V gene TRBV5-5; D unclear. The CDR3 has 16 amino acids. V lost 5 bases, J lost 3 bases, and 21 bases lay in between. Germline V gene sequence: CDR1 SGHKS, CDR2 YYEKEE (reference sequence). The CDR3 DNA reads TGTGCCAGCAGATCGTCCCCTATGGGCAGCTTCTACGAGCAGTACTTC. Residues: CASRSSPMGSFYEQYF.

V gene TRBV4-2 combines with J gene TRBJ1-1; no clear D gene. V lost 1 base, J lost 1 base, and 13 bases lay in between. CDR3 length equals 16 residues. CDR1 and CDR2 (germline): LGHNA, YNFKEQ. In nucleotides, the CDR3 is TGTGCCAGCAGCCAAGTTTTCTACCAATGGAACACTGAAGCTTTCTTT. This encodes CASSQVFYQWNTEAFF.

This clonotype was seen ten or more times. The V call is TRBV11-2, the J call TRBJ2-2; 9 bases map to TRBD1. The junction had 5 bases not matched to a gene; V was cut back by 5 bases and J by 10 bases. The CDR3 length is 13 residues. Per germline, CDR1 SGHAT and CDR2 FQNNGV. This CDR3 reads CASSGRQGEELFF. DNA for the CDR3: TGTGCCAGCAGCGGACGACAGGGGGAGGAGCTGTTTTTT.

This clonotype showed up many times. The chain recombines TRBV6-5 with TRBJ1-5; D unclear. V was shortened by 7 bases and J by 7 bases, with 17 bases between the two germline ends. The CDR3 length is 14 residues. Germline V CDR1 and CDR2: MNHEY, SVGAGI. For the CDR3, the DNA is TGTGCCAGCACTCTGACTCCAATCAGCCAGCCCCAGCATTTT. This gives the protein CASTLTPISQPQHF.

This clonotype was seen repeatedly, ten times or more. The chain joins TRBV15 to TRBJ2-7; possibly TRBD1 for D (6 bases). CDR3 length equals 17 residues. V was clipped by 1 base and J by 7 bases, with 23 bases between them. In germline, CDR1 is LNHNV, CDR2 YYDKDF (reference sequence). This chain's CDR3 is CATSRGGIGGRWNEQYF. The CDR3 DNA reads TGTGCCACCAGCAGAGGAGGTATAGGGGGTAGGTGGAATGAGCAGTACTTC.

This clonotype was detected ten times or more. The genes are TRBV6-5 and TRBJ2-5, with 11 bases matching TRBD2. The CDR3 is 15 residues long. Germline assignment: CDR1 MNHEY and CDR2 SVGAGI. The trim removed 4 bases at V and 0 bases at J, leaving 1 base unmatched. The CDR3 DNA follows: TGTGCCAGCAGTTCACTAGCGGGAGACCAAGAGACCCAGTACTTC. Amino acid sequence: CASSSLAGDQETQYF.